The TCR beta chain described here comes from a study of blood T cell repertoires in COVID-19. Germline lookup yields CDR1 KGHDR and CDR2 SFDVKD. Trimming took 4 bases from V and 1 from J, leaving 14 bases between them. CDR3 length: 16 amino acids. Sequencing was performed with immunoSEQ multiplex PCR; in TCRdb, only in-frame clones are kept and a portion is missing. Among about 130,000 clones, about 92% were seen once, and the ten largest hold roughly 3.7%. The sequencing sample was made of peripheral blood. The TCR was taken from a man aged 45-60 years with active COVID-19. V usage is TRBV24-1 and J usage is TRBJ2-3, with a possible D match to TRBD1 (6 bases). CDR3 in amino acids: CATSELGAGGTDTQYF. The CDR3 DNA reads as TGTGCCACCAGTGAACTGGGGGCAGGGGGCACAGATACGCAGTATTTT.